The rows below give T cell receptor beta chains drawn from one sample of a study of Ad26.COV2.S vaccination and SARS-CoV-2 variants. Method: immunoSEQ multiplex PCR; TCRdb's copy keeps in-frame clones and lacks some. The sample shows about 400,000 clones, 92% of them seen only once. The input for sequencing was peripheral blood, taken in a trial of Ad26.COV2.S vaccine versus placebo. Receptor source: a person aged 18 to 65 who received the Ad26.COV2.S COVID-19 vaccine or a placebo. Both conserved end residues are trimmed from each CDR3. The order of the fields is J gene, clone size, V gene, CDR3 protein. Clone size is not always given. Where it is, it says once, few, many or a class for expanded clones.

TRBJ2-5 NA TRBV7-2 ASSLVGSGNQETQY
TRBJ2-7 NA TRBV4-3 ASSQDRTLTASYEQY
TRBJ1-1 NA TRBV11-3 ASSLEMNTEAF
TRBJ2-3 NA TRBV7-2 ASSSGRSTDTQY
TRBJ2-7 NA TRBV6-5 ASSRDRVGEQY
TRBJ1-6 NA TRBV28 ASSYRDRQAYNSPLH
TRBJ1-4 few TRBV6-6 ASSSPMGGVNEKLF
TRBJ2-5 NA TRBV7-2 ASSLEYAGGAGETQY
TRBJ2-7 NA TRBV11-2 ASSLAPRLAGRSYEQY
TRBJ2-5 NA TRBV5-8 ASSANRGTDIQETQY
TRBJ1-2 NA TRBV6-2/TRBV6-3 ASSRMSQDYGYT
TRBJ2-1 NA TRBV12-3/TRBV12-4 ASKLENEQF
TRBJ2-3 NA TRBV7-8 ASSFLAGGLRADSQY
TRBJ2-1 NA TRBV27 ASSDLAGGISSYNEQF
TRBJ2-4 NA TRBV6-1 ASSEPGQGAAKNIQY
TRBJ2-1 NA TRBV10-3 AMAGTQGDEQF
TRBJ2-5 NA TRBV28 ASSLRGKERQTQY
TRBJ2-7 NA TRBV5-4 ASSLGQGDEQY
TRBJ1-4 NA TRBV6-2/TRBV6-3 ASSYEGQGPTNEKLF
TRBJ2-7 NA TRBV11-2 ASSSSGGFYEQY
TRBJ1-2 NA TRBV6-6 ASSYAGEGYT
TRBJ2-1 once TRBV7-8 ASSLRGPYNEQF
TRBJ1-1 NA TRBV2 ASRPRPNTEAF
TRBJ1-5 NA TRBV30 AWSIQGAIQPQH
TRBJ2-3 NA TRBV18 ASSPGGDTQY
TRBJ1-5 NA TRBV13 ASSLGRTGYSNQPQH